The 8 T cell receptor beta chains presented below share a single source sample, sequenced in a study of cytomegalovirus exposure and HLA in healthy donors. Primers included in the PCR were 60 Vbeta and 13 Jbeta primers. The data were produced by immunoSEQ multiplex PCR, yet TCRdb's version contains in-frame clones alone and is incomplete. Here the sample table reports fewer than 150,000 clones. Input material: PBMCs. All receptors come from a woman aged 55-69 years in good health and CMV-seronegative.

The chain uses TRBV4-1 and TRBJ2-6; no reliable D call. V was trimmed by 4 bases and J by 1 base, leaving 14 bases between them. CDR3 length: 17 residues. The germline CDR1 and CDR2 sequences are MGHRA and YSYEKL. CDR3 sequence reads: CASSRSVVASGANVLTF. DNA for the CDR3: TGCGCCAGCAGCCGAAGCGTCGTGGCATCTGGGGCCAACGTCCTGACTTTC.

This sequence joins TRBV6-6 and TRBJ2-7; a possible D gene is TRBD1 (6 bases). Trimming removed 6 bases from V and 0 bases from J, with 15 bases in between. The germline CDR1 and CDR2 sequences are MNHNY and SVGAGI (reference sequence). The CDR3 is 15 amino acids. The CDR3 nucleotides are TGTGCCAGCAGGCCTCAACAGGGTTCCTCCTACGAGCAGTACTTC. Translated: CASRPQQGSSYEQYF.

V and J are TRBV5-4 and TRBJ2-7; D not certain. The CDR3 has 14 amino acids. Deletions cut 4 bases from V and 3 bases from J, with 14 bases between. CDR1 SGHNT and CDR2 YYREEE come from the germline V gene (reference sequence). The CDR3 region is CASSPAPGRYEQYF. CDR3 in DNA: TGTGCCAGCAGCCCCGCACCAGGCCGCTACGAGCAGTACTTC.

The rearrangement joins TRBV7-9 to TRBJ2-5; 10 nucleotides align to TRBD1. Germline loops: CDR1 SEHNR, CDR2 FQNEAQ (reference sequence). The CDR3 is 17 residues long. Unmatched junction bases numbered 14, after V lost 6 bases and J lost 4 bases. As DNA, the CDR3 is TGTGCCAGCAGTCCCGAGACAGGGGGCATCCTGGGAGAGACCCAGTACTTC. It specifies CASSPETGGILGETQYF.

The chain couples TRBV4-1 to TRBJ1-5; TRBD1 aligns across 10 bases. The V gene end was trimmed by 2 bases and the J gene end by 5 bases; junction bases not matched to a gene: 6. Germline V gene data show CDR1 as MGHRA and CDR2 as YSYEKL. The CDR3 consists of 16 residues. Here the CDR3 DNA reads TGCGCCAGCAGCCAATCGGGACAGGGGCTCTATCAGCCCCAGCATTTT. This encodes CASSQSGQGLYQPQHF.

This rearrangement joins TRBV9 to TRBJ2-1; 10 nucleotides align to TRBD1. This CDR3 region has 14 residues. J was trimmed by 10 bases and V by 3 bases; bases with no gene match: 7. Germline V gene data show CDR1 as SGDLS and CDR2 as YYNGEE. The CDR3 DNA sequence: TGTGCCAGCAGCGCGGACAGGGGGTTGGGCGAGCAGTTCTTC. This translates into CASSADRGLGEQFF.

The chain has TRBV28 and TRBJ2-1; D might be TRBD1 (6 bases). V was trimmed by 7 bases and J by 8 bases, leaving 15 bases between them. Germline CDR1 reads MDHEN; CDR2 reads SYDVKM. This CDR3 is built from 13 residues. CDR3 nucleotides: TGTGCCAGCAACATAGGACAGCTCGATGAGCAGTTCTTC. Residues: CASNIGQLDEQFF.

V usage is TRBV5-1 and J usage is TRBJ1-2; 8 positions agree with TRBD1. Germline trimming cut 0 bases from V and 6 bases from J; bases unmatched to any gene: 7. Germline lookup yields CDR1 SGHRS and CDR2 YFSETQ. The CDR3 spans 15 residues. Here the CDR3 reads CASSLGQGATDGYTF. The CDR3 nucleotides are TGCGCCAGCAGCTTGGGTCAGGGGGCAACGGATGGCTACACCTTC.